This entry lists 12 T cell receptor beta chains sequenced from one sample in a study of cytomegalovirus exposure and HLA in healthy donors. PCR amplification relied on 60 Vbeta primers (plus 13 Jbeta primers). Clones were read by immunoSEQ multiplex PCR, and TCRdb kept only the in-frame ones, dropping some. The data show some 190,000 clones, around four fifths seen once. The sample was PBMCs. Source of these receptors: a woman aged 40-49 years in good health and CMV-seronegative.

V gene TRBV9 combines with J gene TRBJ2-1, with D tentatively TRBD2 (6 bases). The length of the CDR3 is 14 residues. V gave up 0 bases and J gave up 8 bases, with 12 bases separating them. Germline assignment: CDR1 SGDLS and CDR2 YYNGEE. The CDR3 here is CASSVGGGADEQFF. The CDR3 bases are TGTGCCAGCAGCGTAGGTGGAGGGGCTGATGAGCAGTTCTTC.

The rearrangement joins TRBV6-5 to TRBJ1-2; 10 bases line up with TRBD1. The CDR3 has 16 residues. CDR1 is MNHEY and CDR2 is SVGAGI in the germline V gene. The trim removed 0 bases at V and 8 bases at J, leaving 9 bases unmatched. The CDR3 coding sequence is TGTGCCAGCAGTTACTCGAAAGACAGGGGGCGGCGGGGCTACACCTTC. It yields the protein CASSYSKDRGRRGYTF.

This clone came up a few times. This chain links TRBV7-9 with TRBJ2-1; 11 bases fit TRBD2. The CDR3 spans 14 residues. Unmatched junction bases numbered 4, after V lost 5 bases and J lost 7 bases. The germline CDR1 and CDR2 sequences are SEHNR and FQNEAQ (reference sequence). Written as DNA, the CDR3 is TGTGCCAGCAGCACCTTAGCGGGAGGGAATGAGCAGTTCTTC. Protein sequence: CASSTLAGGNEQFF.

This clone was seen once. The V and J genes are TRBV7-3 and TRBJ2-7, with 10 bases matching TRBD2. The CDR3 is made up of 15 amino acids. V gave up 2 bases and J gave up 0 bases; unmatched junction bases: 1. From germline, CDR1 is SGHTA and CDR2 FQGTGA. The CDR3 region is CASSLSSGSSYEQYF. Written as DNA, the CDR3 is TGTGCCAGCAGCTTATCTAGCGGGAGCTCCTACGAGCAGTACTTC.

This clone appeared a few times. The chain combines TRBV11-2 with TRBJ2-1; 11 positions match TRBD2. CDR1 is SGHAT and CDR2 is FQNNGV in the germline V gene. The CDR3 runs 15 residues. V was clipped by 7 bases and J by 7 bases; unmatched bases: 9. The CDR3: CASTLSGRADNEQFF. CDR3 bases: TGTGCCAGCACCCTTAGCGGGAGGGCCGATAATGAGCAGTTCTTC.

Comment on this clone: The junction does not match germline at one end; this may be a read error. The chain recombines TRBV7-9 with TRBJ2-3; the match to TRBD2 covers 8 bases. This CDR3 comprises 16 residues. Germline V gives CDR1 SEHNR, CDR2 FQNEAQ (reference sequence). Here the CDR3 DNA reads TGTTCCAGCAGCCTTGGGGCTAGCGGGCGGACAGATACGCAGTATTTT. Translation gives CSSSLGASGRTDTQYF.

The chain is built from TRBV30 and TRBJ1-2; D is perhaps TRBD1 (5 bases). The germline gives CDR1 GTSNPN, CDR2 SVGIG (reference sequence). V dropped 4 bases and J dropped 6 bases, with 15 bases sitting between them. The length of the CDR3 is 13 residues. CDR3 nucleotide sequence: TGTGCCTGGACCATATCGGGGGGTAATGGCTACACCTTC. Its translation is CAWTISGGNGYTF.

The CDR3: CASSRSSSYNEQFF. In DNA form, the CDR3 reads TGTGCCAGTAGTAGGTCTAGCTCCTACAATGAGCAGTTCTTC. The chain employs TRBV19 and TRBJ2-1; D is uncertain. CDR1 is LNHDA and CDR2 is SQIVND in the germline V gene (reference sequence). The CDR3 is 14 residues long. V lost 4 bases and J 0 bases, leaving 7 bases between the germline ends.

V and J are TRBV6-5 and TRBJ2-1; tentatively, D is TRBD2 (5 bases). This CDR3 spans 16 amino acids. Germline V CDR1 and CDR2: MNHEY, SVGAGI. The V end lost 2 bases, the J end lost 0 bases, and 11 bases lay between the germline ends. The CDR3: CASSYVGSISYNEQFF. CDR3 sequence (DNA): TGTGCCAGCAGTTACGTGGGGAGTATCTCCTACAATGAGCAGTTCTTC.

There are a few counts of this clone. The rearrangement joins TRBV18 to TRBJ2-5; 7 bases are shared with TRBD1. The germline CDR1 and CDR2 sequences are KGHSH and LQKENI. Trimming cost V 4 bases and J 4 bases; bases outside gene matches: 3. CDR3 length: 13 amino acids. This CDR3 is CASSLGTAETQYF. The CDR3, as DNA: TGTGCCAGCTCACTGGGGACAGCAGAGACCCAGTACTTC.

As concerns this clone: The junction departs from the called germline gene at one end, perhaps through a read error. The CDR3 nucleotides read TGTGCCAGCAGCAATGGGGCATCCGGCTCTGGAAACACCACATATTTT. Translation: CASSNGASGSGNTTYF. The V and J genes are TRBV9 and TRBJ1-3; possibly TRBD1 for D (5 bases). This CDR3 spans 16 amino acids. Germline CDR1 reads SGDLS; CDR2 reads YYNGEE.

The chain recombines TRBV15 with TRBJ1-2; D is perhaps TRBD1 (5 bases). Trimming cost V 0 bases and J 8 bases, with 10 bases left between them. CDR1 LNHNV and CDR2 YYDKDF come from the germline V gene (reference sequence). The CDR3 loop spans 13 amino acids. The CDR3 is CATSREWQGGYTF. The CDR3 coding sequence is TGTGCCACCAGCAGAGAGTGGCAGGGAGGCTACACCTTC. The variable domain in full, with the rest retrieved from reference TRBV15 and TRBJ1-2, is DAMVIQNPRYQVTQFGKPVTLSCSQTLNHNVMYWYQQKSSQAPKLLFHYYDKDFNNEADTPDNFQSRRPNTSFCFLDIRSPGLGDTAMYLCATSREWQGGYTFGSGTRLTVV.